The rows below give T cell receptor beta chains drawn from one sample of a study of blood T cell repertoires in COVID-19. The assay was immunoSEQ multiplex PCR, and TCRdb's table has in-frame clones only and misses some. The table records about 83,000 clones, about four fifths of them present only once. The sequenced sample consisted of peripheral blood. Receptors were obtained from a woman of 80 years or more with acute or convalescent COVID-19. Each CDR3 is given with its conserved first and last residue.

V gene,CDR3 protein
TRBV10-1,CASMGLARHNEQFF
TRBV19,CASNPGQSYGYTF
TRBV29-1,CSVTFRGSNSNQPQHF
TRBV7-8,CASSFSSGGNEQYF
TRBV6-5,CASRGSSYNEQFF
TRBV12-5,CASGSSGGTQPQHF
TRBV14,CASSLRGGGSYNSPLHF
TRBV28,CASGGLRGNTGELFF
TRBV12-3/TRBV12-4,CASSSVVDTEAFF
TRBV5-1,CASNPGLAGYNEQFF
TRBV6-5,CASRAITGKVYGYTF
TRBV11-3,CASSSRSGLRNEQFF
TRBV15,CATSWGREKSPLHF
TRBV6-2/TRBV6-3,CASSYSETGFRAFF
TRBV5-1,CASSLQPDSGNTIYF
TRBV11-3,CASSPRTGESEQYF
TRBV11-3,CASSLGGQGPYGYTF
TRBV10-2,CASSGVRGNEQYF
TRBV7-9,CASSLAVGGVYGYTF
TRBV24-1,CATSGGTGAFF
TRBV9,CASSVDLGNQPQHF
TRBV19,CASSIGGVYGYTF
TRBV2,CASSESRPSTGQSLYF
TRBV7-2,CASSLSGSTGELFF
TRBV7-9,CAGAADYEQYF
TRBV3-1/TRBV3-2,CASSQGQGAFF
TRBV27,CASSSTWSSYNEQFF
TRBV28,CASSETSGGSGSQYF
TRBV29-1,CSVERWDRSGYTF
TRBV7-2,CASSPDLRGAETQYF
TRBV6-5,CASSLTDRTFYGYTF
TRBV7-3,CASSQSGARTDTQYF
TRBV3-1/TRBV3-2,CASSQGGFGNSPLHF
TRBV4-3,CASSQGGTGIYEQYF
TRBV30,CAWRRGGQETQYF
TRBV5-1,CASRTDRGSDSGANVLTF
TRBV24-1,CATSMTGGLDEQFF
TRBV14,CASSHLRAGVGEKLFF
TRBV2,CASSGGQGRTEAFF
TRBV5-1,CASSQGAPTYEQYF
TRBV7-2,CASSLMGASYNEQFF
TRBV7-8,CASSSGSNQPQHF
TRBV10-3,CAISRGSGGAPDTQYF
TRBV29-1,CSVSRPGANTGELFF
TRBV9,CASSVAAGGHPSTDTQYF
TRBV7-9,CASRVDRGRTEAFF
TRBV21-1,CASSKEDRVGYTF
TRBV13,CASSFIIQGRGGPRTEAFF
TRBV5-1,CASSSPSRGATGELFF
TRBV19,CASSPGVSGYSPLHF
TRBV7-9,CASSSDLKSEGNTEAFF